This passage covers 30 T cell receptor beta chains from one sample sequenced in a study of naive and memory T cell subsets. Study outcomes and limitations: A few larger clonotypes appeared in naive repertoires, especially CD8, possibly memory cells re-expressing CD45RA.

Their antigens are not known. Both TRBC1 and TRBC2 were covered by a beta constant-region primer of two equimolar oligonucleotides. Four rounds of PCR amplified the ligated cDNA using nested alpha and beta constant-region primers plus SP2. From the UMI-ligation and nested PCR reads, TCRdb called clonotypes with MiXCR, one entry per CDR3 protein. This table has 140,000 to 150,000 distinct CDR3 sequences, under 25% appearing once. The sample comprised naive CD4+ T cells from blood. These receptors all stem from a human donor in good health.

CDR3 nucleotides: TGTGCCAGCAGTTTGCCAGGGAAAGAACAGTACTTC. This sequence encodes CASSLPGKEQYF. The V gene is TRBV27, the J gene TRBJ2-4; tentative D call: TRBD1 (5 bases). The CDR3 has 12 residues. Trimming stripped 3 bases from V and 13 bases from J, with 13 bases between. Germline V gene lookup returns CDR1 MNHEY and CDR2 SMNVEV (reference sequence).

The chain links TRBV28 to TRBJ2-1, with D tentatively TRBD1 (6 bases). Germline V CDR1 and CDR2: MDHEN, SYDVKM. The CDR3 covers 13 residues. V was cut by 7 bases and J by 8 bases, with 15 bases left in between. The CDR3 here is CASTSTGLYEQFF. Here the CDR3 DNA reads TGTGCCAGCACTTCTACAGGGTTATATGAGCAGTTCTTC. The entire variable domain, with the rest obtained from reference TRBV28 and TRBJ2-1, is as follows: DVKVTQSSRYLVKRTGEKVFLECVQDMDHENMFWYRQDPGLGLRLIYFSYDVKMKEKGDIPEGYSVSREKKERFSLILESASTNQTSMYLCASTSTGLYEQFFGPGTRLTVL.

This chain joins TRBV12-3 or TRBV12-4 and TRBJ1-1, with unresolved D. The CDR3 loop spans 12 amino acids. Trimming removed 5 bases from V and 7 bases from J, with 11 bases in between. Here the CDR3 DNA reads TGTGCCAGCAGTCCTCACGTGCTTGAAGCTTTCTTT. Translating gives CASSPHVLEAFF.

This clonotype has a count of ten or more. V is TRBV5-1 and J is TRBJ2-1; D uncertain. CDR1 and CDR2 from the germline V gene are SGHRS and YFSETQ. Between the trimmed V and J ends, which lost 0 bases and 0 bases, there was a span of 10 bases. CDR3 length: 16 residues. This CDR3 reads CASSLVPLGSYNEQFF. DNA for the CDR3: TGCGCCAGCAGCTTGGTCCCCCTAGGCTCCTACAATGAGCAGTTCTTC.

The table lists this clonotype with a few counts. This chain connects TRBV7-2 to TRBJ1-1, with 10 positions matching TRBD1. Germline V CDR1 and CDR2: SGHTA, FQGNSA. V dropped 5 bases and J dropped 6; count of bases not matched to a gene: 6. The CDR3 extends over 14 amino acids. The CDR3 is CASSPRQGASEAFF. CDR3 in DNA: TGTGCCAGCAGCCCACGACAGGGGGCCTCTGAAGCTTTCTTT.

V usage is TRBV4-3 and J usage is TRBJ1-6, with no clear D. The CDR3 is 13 residues long. Germline V gene data show CDR1 as LGHNA and CDR2 as YSLEER. Between the trimmed V and J ends, which lost 1 base and 10 bases, there was a span of 8 bases. This CDR3 reads CASSQVRLSPLHF. Here the CDR3 DNA reads TGCGCCAGCAGCCAAGTCCGTTTGTCACCCCTCCACTTT.

This clonotype was found many times. The rearrangement joins TRBV20-1 to TRBJ2-1; no clear D. The V end lost 0 bases, the J end lost 8 bases, and 14 bases lay between the germline ends. From germline, CDR1 is DFQATT and CDR2 SNEGSKA (reference sequence). The CDR3 sequence is 14 residues long. The CDR3 here is CSARDHKTPHEQFF. The CDR3, as DNA: TGCAGTGCTAGAGATCACAAAACTCCCCATGAGCAGTTCTTC.

This clonotype was seen only a few times. The gene calls are TRBV25-1 and TRBJ1-6; the D is unclear. V shed 1 base and J shed 7 bases, with 5 bases lying between them. This CDR3 comprises 13 residues. Germline-derived CDR1 and CDR2 are MGHDK and SYGVNS. The CDR3 spells CASSEFRNSPLHF. The CDR3, as DNA: TGTGCCAGCAGTGAATTTCGGAATTCACCCCTCCACTTT.

The chain couples TRBV24-1 to TRBJ2-1; 7 nucleotides align to TRBD1. Trimming at V came to 1 base and at J to 8 bases, leaving 4 bases not matched to a gene. This CDR3 comprises 14 residues. The germline V gene has CDR1 KGHDR and CDR2 SFDVKD. Written as DNA, the CDR3 is TGTGCCACCAGTGATTTCCGAGGGGGCGATGAGCAGTTCTTC. Amino acid sequence: CATSDFRGGDEQFF.

This clonotype was counted a few times. The V and J genes are TRBV2 and TRBJ1-2; 8 bases line up with TRBD1. Germline-derived CDR1 and CDR2 are SNHLY and FYNNEI. J gave up 8 bases and V 7 bases, and 9 bases lay outside the gene matches. The CDR3 covers 13 residues. The CDR3 loop reads CASNNDRGSGYTF. Written as DNA, the CDR3 is TGTGCCAGCAATAATGACAGGGGATCCGGCTACACCTTC.

The chain couples TRBV7-2 to TRBJ2-5; tentative D call: TRBD2 (5 bases). This CDR3 comprises 15 residues. The germline V and J ends were trimmed by 0 bases and 2 bases, with 10 bases remaining between them. The germline CDR1 and CDR2 sequences are SGHTA and FQGNSA. The chain's CDR3 is CASSLAAGGQETQYF. CDR3 DNA: TGTGCCAGCAGCTTAGCGGCAGGAGGACAAGAGACCCAGTACTTC.

The sample holds a few counts of this clonotype. V usage is TRBV20-1 and J usage is TRBJ1-6; D may be TRBD1 (5 bases). CDR1 and CDR2 from the germline V gene are DFQATT and SNEGSKA (reference sequence). With 3 bases removed from V and 8 bases from J, the gap between germline ends came to 17 bases. This CDR3 is built from 15 residues. The DNA for the CDR3 is TGCAGTGCTAGGGGTGGATACGGGGGATATTCACCCCTCCACTTT. Residues: CSARGGYGGYSPLHF.

This clonotype was found a few times. The V call is TRBV28, the J call TRBJ1-5; possible D gene TRBD1, 5 bases. Germline loops: CDR1 MDHEN, CDR2 SYDVKM. The CDR3 totals 12 residues. V was pared by 5 bases and J by 11 bases, with 13 bases between. The CDR3 here is CASSTVPGAQHF. DNA for the CDR3: TGTGCCAGCAGTACAGTCCCGGGGGCCCAGCATTTT.

This chain links TRBV24-1 with TRBJ2-1, with TRBD1 matching over 7 bases. V shed 1 base, J shed 5 bases, and the junction held 4 bases outside the gene matches. The germline gives CDR1 KGHDR, CDR2 SFDVKD. This CDR3 is 15 amino acids long. The CDR3 is CATSDFIRGHNEQFF. CDR3 bases: TGTGCCACCAGTGATTTCATAAGGGGGCACAATGAGCAGTTCTTC.

This clonotype came up a few times. The chain employs TRBV19 and TRBJ2-1; D unresolved. This CDR3 region has 11 residues. V was trimmed by 8 bases and J by 6 bases, leaving 8 bases between them. Looked up from germline, CDR1 is LNHDA and CDR2 is SQIVND (reference sequence). This CDR3 reads CASVGPNEQFF. DNA of the CDR3: TGTGCCAGTGTAGGGCCCAATGAGCAGTTCTTC. Full variable domain (missing parts from reference TRBV19 and TRBJ2-1): DGGITQSPKYLFRKEGQNVTLSCEQNLNHDAMYWYRQDPGQGLRLIYYSQIVNDFQKGDIAEGYSVSREKKESFPLTVTSAQKNPTAFYLCASVGPNEQFFGPGTRLTVL.

V gene TRBV20-1 combines with J gene TRBJ1-3, with D possibly TRBD1 on 6 matching bases. V was shortened by 3 bases and J by 2 bases, with 14 bases between the two germline ends. Germline values: CDR1 DFQATT, CDR2 SNEGSKA (reference sequence). The CDR3 is made up of 15 amino acids. The DNA of the CDR3 is TGCAGTGCTAGGAATTTACAGGGAGCTGGAAACACCATATATTTT. Translation gives CSARNLQGAGNTIYF.

This sequence joins TRBV6-5 and TRBJ2-5; D gene uncertain. Germline V gives CDR1 MNHEY, CDR2 SVGAGI. The CDR3 is made up of 21 amino acids. V lost 0 bases and J 2 bases, leaving 28 bases between the germline ends. In DNA form, the CDR3 reads TGTGCCAGCAGTTACTCTTTGGCCAATTGGTCTCCGGCTTCATATCAAGAGACCCAGTACTTC. Its translation is CASSYSLANWSPASYQETQYF.

The DNA of the CDR3 is TGTGCCAGCAGTTCATATGTAGGGCGGGAGACCCAGTACTTC. Its protein is CASSSYVGRETQYF. V gene TRBV28 combines with J gene TRBJ2-5; D is ambiguous. V dropped 4 bases and J dropped 5 bases, with 14 bases sitting between them. In germline, CDR1 is MDHEN, CDR2 SYDVKM. The length of the CDR3 is 14 residues. Using reference TRBV28 and TRBJ2-5 for the parts outside the CDR3, the full variable domain is DVKVTQSSRYLVKRTGEKVFLECVQDMDHENMFWYRQDPGLGLRLIYFSYDVKMKEKGDIPEGYSVSREKKERFSLILESASTNQTSMYLCASSSYVGRETQYFGPGTRLLVL.

Ten or more counts support this clonotype. The chain carries TRBV19 and TRBJ2-7; TRBD1 might be the D (6 bases). V shed 4 bases and J shed 0 bases, with 10 bases lying between them. CDR1 is LNHDA and CDR2 is SQIVND in the germline V gene (reference sequence). The CDR3 is made up of 14 amino acids. DNA of the CDR3: TGTGCCAGTAGTAAACAGGACAGCTCCTACGAGCAGTACTTC. Translation: CASSKQDSSYEQYF.

The gene calls are TRBV7-8 and TRBJ2-1, with 7 bases aligning to TRBD2. Germline assignment: CDR1 SGHVS and CDR2 FQNEAQ. The CDR3 totals 15 residues. Germline trimming cut 1 base from V and 6 bases from J; bases unmatched to any gene: 6. The CDR3 coding sequence is TGTGCCAGCAGCTTAGTTAGCGGGTTCCTCAATGAGCAGTTCTTC. Protein sequence: CASSLVSGFLNEQFF.

This clonotype was recorded a few times. The chain recombines TRBV18 with TRBJ1-5; the D is unclear. Germline CDR1 and CDR2: KGHSH and LQKENI. The V end lost 3 bases, the J end lost 7 bases, and 4 bases lay between the germline ends. The CDR3 has 11 amino acids. CDR3 bases: TGTGCCAGCTCACCGAGGCAGCCCCAGCATTTT. It is translated as CASSPRQPQHF.

This clonotype showed up just a few times. The rearrangement joins TRBV6-5 to TRBJ2-7; tentative D call: TRBD1 (7 bases). Germline V gives CDR1 MNHEY, CDR2 SVGAGI. The CDR3 loop spans 13 amino acids. Trimming took 6 bases from V and 2 from J, leaving 11 bases between them. The CDR3 sequence: CASSRGTAYEQYF. CDR3 sequence (DNA): TGTGCCAGCAGCCGCGGGACAGCCTACGAGCAGTACTTC.

This clonotype has just a few counts. The rearrangement uses TRBV29-1 and TRBJ1-2, with a possible D match to TRBD1 (6 bases). V shed 4 bases and J shed 4 bases, with 13 bases lying between them. CDR1 and CDR2 from the germline V gene are SQVTM and ANQGSEA. This CDR3 is 13 amino acids long. The CDR3: CSVVGGRTYGYTF. The CDR3 nucleotides read TGCAGCGTTGTGGGGGGGCGTACCTATGGCTACACCTTC.

This clonotype was found many times. This rearrangement joins TRBV6-5 to TRBJ2-7; possibly TRBD2 for D (6 bases). Germline V lookup: CDR1 MNHEY, CDR2 SVGAGI. Deletions cut 7 bases from V and 4 bases from J, with 14 bases between. The CDR3 is 13 amino acids. The CDR3 DNA is TGTGCCAGCACCCCCCCTGGGAGGTACGAGCAGTACTTC. This translates into CASTPPGRYEQYF.

This clonotype was counted many times. The J gene is TRBJ2-7, the V gene TRBV28; 7 positions match TRBD1. CDR3 length: 14 residues. Germline CDR1 MDHEN, CDR2 SYDVKM. J was trimmed by 1 base and V by 3 bases; bases with no gene match: 3. The CDR3 loop reads CASSLTGQSYEQYF. The CDR3 region has the DNA TGTGCCAGCAGTTTGACAGGGCAATCCTACGAGCAGTACTTC.

In this sample, this clonotype turned up a few times. The V call is TRBV6-6, the J call TRBJ1-2, with D uncertain. V dropped 0 bases and J dropped 4 bases, with 12 bases sitting between them. Per the germline V gene, CDR1 is MNHNY and CDR2 is SVGAGI (reference sequence). This CDR3 is 15 amino acids long. DNA for the CDR3: TGTGCCAGCAGTTACTCGCCTGGGATAGGCTATGGCTACACCTTC. Encoded protein: CASSYSPGIGYGYTF.

The chain is built from TRBV29-1 and TRBJ1-1; no clear D. Trimming left V 4 bases short and J 4 bases short, with 7 bases between. CDR1 is SQVTM and CDR2 is ANQGSEA in the germline V gene. CDR3 length: 11 residues. The CDR3 spells CSVGGFTEAFF. DNA for the CDR3: TGCAGCGTTGGAGGGTTCACTGAAGCTTTCTTT.

This clonotype appeared many times. CDR3 DNA: TGTGCCAGCAGCTTAGGGCCCAACAATGAGCAGTTCTTC. Amino acid sequence: CASSLGPNNEQFF. The genes are TRBV7-2 and TRBJ2-1; D is ambiguous. From germline, CDR1 is SGHTA and CDR2 FQGNSA. The CDR3 is 13 amino acids. The V gene lost 1 base and the J gene lost 5 bases, with 6 bases spanning the gap.

This clonotype turned up a few times. The chain has TRBV9 and TRBJ2-7, with D hard to call. Trimming removed 0 bases at V and 1 base at J, with 11 bases between. This CDR3 spans 15 amino acids. Germline CDR1 and CDR2: SGDLS and YYNGEE. The CDR3 DNA is TGTGCCAGCAGCGTAGGATGGGGTCTGTCCTACGAGCAGTACTTC. It yields the protein CASSVGWGLSYEQYF.

The chain couples TRBV5-1 to TRBJ1-4; weak D call: TRBD1 (6 bases). V gave up 3 bases and J gave up 0 bases, with 12 bases separating them. CDR1 and CDR2 from the germline V gene are SGHRS and YFSETQ. The CDR3 runs 16 residues. CDR3 sequence reads: CASSSTGTPTNEKLFF. CDR3 in DNA: TGCGCCAGCAGCTCGACCGGGACACCAACTAATGAAAAACTGTTTTTT.